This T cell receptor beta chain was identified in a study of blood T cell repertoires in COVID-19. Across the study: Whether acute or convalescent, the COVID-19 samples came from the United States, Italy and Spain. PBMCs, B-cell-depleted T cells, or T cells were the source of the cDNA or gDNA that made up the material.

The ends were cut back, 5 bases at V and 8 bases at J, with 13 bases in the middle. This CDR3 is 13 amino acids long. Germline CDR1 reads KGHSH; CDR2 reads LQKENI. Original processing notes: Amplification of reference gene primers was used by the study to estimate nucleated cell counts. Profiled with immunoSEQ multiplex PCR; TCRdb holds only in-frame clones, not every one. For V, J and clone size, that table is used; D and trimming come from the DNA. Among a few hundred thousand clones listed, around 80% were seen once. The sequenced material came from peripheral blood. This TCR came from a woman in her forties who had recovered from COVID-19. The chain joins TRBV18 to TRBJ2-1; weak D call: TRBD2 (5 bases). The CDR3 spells CASSEQERDEQFF. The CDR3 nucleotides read TGTGCCAGCTCAGAGCAAGAGAGGGATGAGCAGTTCTTC. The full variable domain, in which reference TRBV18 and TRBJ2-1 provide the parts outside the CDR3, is NAGVMQNPRHLVRRRGQEARLRCSPMKGHSHVYWYRQLPEEGLKFMVYLQKENIIDESGMPKERFSAEFPKEGPSILRIQQVVRGDSAAYFCASSEQERDEQFFGPGTRLTVL.